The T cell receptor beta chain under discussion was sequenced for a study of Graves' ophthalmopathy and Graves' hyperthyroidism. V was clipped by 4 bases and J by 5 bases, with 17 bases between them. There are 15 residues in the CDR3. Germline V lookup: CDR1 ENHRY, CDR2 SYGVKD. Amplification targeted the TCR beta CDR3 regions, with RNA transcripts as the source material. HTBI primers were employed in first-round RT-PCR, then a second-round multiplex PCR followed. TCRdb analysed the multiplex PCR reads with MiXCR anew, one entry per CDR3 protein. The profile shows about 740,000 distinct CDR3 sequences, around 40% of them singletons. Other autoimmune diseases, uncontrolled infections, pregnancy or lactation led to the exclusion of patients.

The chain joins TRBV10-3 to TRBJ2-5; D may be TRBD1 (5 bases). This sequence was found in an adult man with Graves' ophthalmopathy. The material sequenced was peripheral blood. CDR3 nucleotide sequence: TGTGCCATCAGTGGGGGCGGTAGCATGACGGAGACCCAGTACTTC. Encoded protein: CAISGGGSMTETQYF.